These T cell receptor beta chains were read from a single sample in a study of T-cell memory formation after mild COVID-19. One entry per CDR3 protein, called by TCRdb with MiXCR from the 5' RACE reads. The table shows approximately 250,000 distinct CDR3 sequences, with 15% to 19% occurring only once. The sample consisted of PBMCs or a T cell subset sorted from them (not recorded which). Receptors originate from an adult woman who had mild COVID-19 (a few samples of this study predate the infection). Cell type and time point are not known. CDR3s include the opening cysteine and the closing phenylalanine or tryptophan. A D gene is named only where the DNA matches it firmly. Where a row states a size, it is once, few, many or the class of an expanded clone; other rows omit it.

cdr3_aa: CAWSALYGYTF; cdr3_nt: TGTGCCTGGAGTGCCCTATATGGCTACACCTTC; d_call: -; clone_size: -; v_call: TRBV30; j_call: TRBJ1-2
cdr3_aa: CASSYSPRSGNTIYF; cdr3_nt: TGTGCCAGCAGTTACTCGCCCCGGTCTGGAAACACCATATATTTT; d_call: -; clone_size: -; v_call: TRBV6-5; j_call: TRBJ1-3
cdr3_aa: CASSPRGTDNQPQHF; cdr3_nt: TGTGCCAGCAGCCCTAGGGGGACAGACAATCAGCCCCAGCATTTT; d_call: TRBD1; clone_size: few; v_call: TRBV6-5; j_call: TRBJ1-5
cdr3_aa: CASSLSGSYGYTF; cdr3_nt: TGTGCCAGCAGTTTATCAGGGTCCTATGGCTACACCTTC; d_call: -; clone_size: -; v_call: TRBV27; j_call: TRBJ1-2
cdr3_aa: CASSFTGTNGYTF; cdr3_nt: TGTGCCAGCAGCTTTACAGGGACGAATGGCTACACCTTC; d_call: -; clone_size: -; v_call: TRBV5-8; j_call: TRBJ1-2
cdr3_aa: CASSSRAHGLAGSYEQYF; cdr3_nt: TGTGCCAGCAGCTCAAGAGCCCATGGACTAGCGGGGTCCTACGAGCAGTACTTC; d_call: TRBD2; clone_size: -; v_call: TRBV7-2; j_call: TRBJ2-7
cdr3_aa: CASIIGTGQNEQFF; cdr3_nt: TGTGCCAGCATAATTGGGACAGGTCAGAATGAGCAGTTCTTC; d_call: TRBD1; clone_size: -; v_call: TRBV6-1; j_call: TRBJ2-1
cdr3_aa: CATSDPRDGGYEQYF; cdr3_nt: TGTGCCACCAGTGACCCCCGGGACGGCGGCTACGAGCAGTACTTC; d_call: -; clone_size: few; v_call: TRBV24-1; j_call: TRBJ2-7
cdr3_aa: CASSPRTGAFTEAFF; cdr3_nt: TGCGCCAGCAGCCCTAGGACAGGGGCTTTCACTGAAGCTTTCTTT; d_call: TRBD1; clone_size: many; v_call: TRBV5-1; j_call: TRBJ1-1
cdr3_aa: CASSPRPPTSNQETQYF; cdr3_nt: TGCGCCAGCAGCCCCCGTCCCCCGACTAGCAACCAAGAGACCCAGTACTTC; d_call: TRBD2; clone_size: few; v_call: TRBV5-1; j_call: TRBJ2-5
cdr3_aa: CASSQDRKIQETQYF; cdr3_nt: TGTGCCAGCAGCCAAGATAGGAAGATCCAAGAGACCCAGTACTTC; d_call: -; clone_size: -; v_call: TRBV3-1; j_call: TRBJ2-5
cdr3_aa: CATSDRSSGRTDTQYF; cdr3_nt: TGTGCCACCAGTGATCGGTCTAGCGGACGCACAGATACGCAGTATTTT; d_call: TRBD2; clone_size: few; v_call: TRBV24-1; j_call: TRBJ2-3
cdr3_aa: CASSLRAGEADTQYF; cdr3_nt: TGTGCCAGCAGCCTGCGCGCGGGAGAAGCAGATACGCAGTATTTT; d_call: TRBD2; clone_size: -; v_call: TRBV7-9; j_call: TRBJ2-3
cdr3_aa: CSVRTGNQPQHF; cdr3_nt: TGCAGCGTGCGGACAGGGAACCAGCCCCAGCATTTT; d_call: TRBD1; clone_size: -; v_call: TRBV29-1; j_call: TRBJ1-5
cdr3_aa: CASRYRAWGEQYF; cdr3_nt: TGTGCCAGCAGGTACAGGGCGTGGGGCGAGCAGTACTTC; d_call: -; clone_size: few; v_call: TRBV12-3/TRBV12-4; j_call: TRBJ2-7
cdr3_aa: CASSPTRAASTEAFF; cdr3_nt: TGCGCCAGCAGCCCCACCAGGGCAGCTAGCACTGAAGCTTTCTTT; d_call: -; clone_size: once; v_call: TRBV5-1; j_call: TRBJ1-1
cdr3_aa: CASSERGALTDTQYF; cdr3_nt: TGTGCCAGCAGCGAGCGGGGGGCGCTCACAGATACGCAGTATTTT; d_call: TRBD2; clone_size: -; v_call: TRBV5-4; j_call: TRBJ2-3
cdr3_aa: CASSPKLLTGGSYEQYF; cdr3_nt: TGTGCCAGCTCACCAAAATTGCTAACAGGGGGGTCCTACGAGCAGTACTTC; d_call: TRBD1; clone_size: many; v_call: TRBV18; j_call: TRBJ2-7
cdr3_aa: CSASGGQSGSYNEQFF; cdr3_nt: TGCAGTGCTAGCGGGGGACAGTCAGGCTCCTACAATGAGCAGTTCTTC; d_call: -; clone_size: few; v_call: TRBV20-1; j_call: TRBJ2-1
cdr3_aa: CASSHSRDRANYGYTF; cdr3_nt: TGCGCCAGCAGCCACTCCCGGGACAGGGCTAACTATGGCTACACCTTC; d_call: TRBD1; clone_size: -; v_call: TRBV4-1; j_call: TRBJ1-2
cdr3_aa: CASTLRGEGGYTF; cdr3_nt: TGTGCCAGCACCCTGCGGGGGGAGGGTGGCTACACCTTC; d_call: -; clone_size: -; v_call: TRBV12-3/TRBV12-4; j_call: TRBJ1-2
cdr3_aa: CSSKGAGETQYF; cdr3_nt: TGTTCCTCTAAGGGGGCCGGAGAGACCCAGTACTTC; d_call: TRBD1; clone_size: -; v_call: TRBV7-9; j_call: TRBJ2-5
cdr3_aa: CASSPGQKRVQEGYTF; cdr3_nt: TGTGCCAGCAGCCCGGGGCAAAAGAGGGTACAAGAAGGCTACACCTTC; d_call: -; clone_size: once; v_call: TRBV6-1; j_call: TRBJ1-2
cdr3_aa: CASSQDRTRTDTQYF; cdr3_nt: TGCGCCAGCAGCCAAGACAGGACTCGCACAGATACGCAGTATTTT; d_call: -; clone_size: few; v_call: TRBV4-3; j_call: TRBJ2-3
cdr3_aa: CASSLDRFEAFF; cdr3_nt: TGTGCCAGCAGTCTAGATCGGTTTGAAGCTTTCTTT; d_call: -; clone_size: -; v_call: TRBV12-3/TRBV12-4; j_call: TRBJ1-1
cdr3_aa: CASSIDRAEAFF; cdr3_nt: TGTGCCAGTAGTATCGACAGGGCTGAAGCTTTCTTT; d_call: TRBD1; clone_size: -; v_call: TRBV19; j_call: TRBJ1-1
cdr3_aa: CASSLDPAYSPLHF; cdr3_nt: TGTGCCAGCAGCTTAGACCCAGCCTATTCACCCCTCCACTTT; d_call: -; clone_size: -; v_call: TRBV7-2; j_call: TRBJ1-6
cdr3_aa: CASSLSSLLAGLQETQYF; cdr3_nt: TGTGCCAGCAGCTTGTCTAGCCTGCTGGCAGGTTTACAAGAGACCCAGTACTTC; d_call: -; clone_size: -; v_call: TRBV5-5; j_call: TRBJ2-5
cdr3_aa: CASSTPERRDTQYF; cdr3_nt: TGTGCCAGCAGCACCCCGGAGCGGAGAGATACGCAGTATTTT; d_call: -; clone_size: -; v_call: TRBV21-1; j_call: TRBJ2-3
cdr3_aa: CASRSRGLDTEAFF; cdr3_nt: TGTGCCAGCAGGTCCAGGGGTTTAGACACTGAAGCTTTCTTT; d_call: -; clone_size: -; v_call: TRBV6-6; j_call: TRBJ1-1
cdr3_aa: CAISVGGNSPLHF; cdr3_nt: TGTGCCATCAGCGTGGGGGGGAATTCACCCCTCCACTTT; d_call: -; clone_size: -; v_call: TRBV10-3; j_call: TRBJ1-6
cdr3_aa: CASSLGRGQPQHF; cdr3_nt: TGTGCCAGCAGCTTAGGTCGAGGGCAGCCCCAGCATTTT; d_call: -; clone_size: -; v_call: TRBV7-8; j_call: TRBJ1-5
cdr3_aa: CASKLGTDMAQHF; cdr3_nt: TGTGCCAGTAAGTTAGGGACAGATATGGCCCAGCATTTT; d_call: TRBD1; clone_size: few; v_call: TRBV19; j_call: TRBJ1-5
cdr3_aa: CASSPVYVGVMIQPQHF; cdr3_nt: TGTGCCAGCTCACCAGTTTACGTAGGGGTGATGATTCAGCCCCAGCATTTT; d_call: -; clone_size: -; v_call: TRBV18; j_call: TRBJ1-5
cdr3_aa: CASSPGGQSHEQYF; cdr3_nt: TGTGCCAGCTCACCGGGAGGACAGTCCCACGAGCAGTACTTC; d_call: -; clone_size: few; v_call: TRBV18; j_call: TRBJ2-7
cdr3_aa: CSVQTGPYNEQFF; cdr3_nt: TGCAGCGTGCAGACAGGGCCCTACAATGAGCAGTTCTTC; d_call: TRBD1; clone_size: few; v_call: TRBV29-1; j_call: TRBJ2-1
cdr3_aa: CASSHLRRQQYF; cdr3_nt: TGTGCCAGCAGCCATCTCCGCCGACAGCAGTACTTC; d_call: -; clone_size: few; v_call: TRBV14; j_call: TRBJ2-7
cdr3_aa: CASRPRYLVTDTQYF; cdr3_nt: TGTGCCAGCAGACCCCGGTACCTAGTCACAGATACGCAGTATTTT; d_call: -; clone_size: -; v_call: TRBV27; j_call: TRBJ2-3
cdr3_aa: CASSLDRGSYGYTF; cdr3_nt: TGCGCCAGCAGCTTGGATAGAGGGTCCTATGGCTACACCTTC; d_call: -; clone_size: -; v_call: TRBV5-1; j_call: TRBJ1-2
cdr3_aa: CATSDRRAGANVLTF; cdr3_nt: TGTGCCACCAGTGATAGGAGAGCTGGGGCCAACGTCCTGACTTTC; d_call: -; clone_size: few; v_call: TRBV24-1; j_call: TRBJ2-6
cdr3_aa: CASRATSGGAFGQFF; cdr3_nt: TGTGCCAGCAGAGCGACTAGCGGGGGTGCTTTTGGGCAGTTCTTC; d_call: TRBD2; clone_size: -; v_call: TRBV12-3/TRBV12-4; j_call: TRBJ2-1
cdr3_aa: CASGGFLYGYTF; cdr3_nt: TGTGCCAGCGGCGGATTCCTGTATGGCTACACCTTC; d_call: -; clone_size: few; v_call: TRBV9; j_call: TRBJ1-2
cdr3_aa: CASSLESGRGYTF; cdr3_nt: TGTGCCAGCAGCTTGGAATCTGGACGAGGCTACACCTTC; d_call: -; clone_size: -; v_call: TRBV5-5; j_call: TRBJ1-2